This T cell receptor (beta chain) is from a study of post-analysis software for immune sequencing data. Study overall: The disease courses covered relapsing-remitting, secondary progressive and progressive-relapsing multiple sclerosis.

CDR1 is MNHEY, CDR2 SVGAGI, per germline. The CDR3 has 14 amino acids. Trimming shortened V by 6 bases and J by 4 bases, and 14 bases separated the two germline ends. Points on this clonotype: The target antigen is unknown.

Whole-study results and caveats: Higher frequency in patients than in controls was seen for about 5 TRBV segments, with TRBV5-6, TRBV5-1 and TRBV20-1 among them. Significantly lower normalized Chao1 diversity was found in patients with multiple sclerosis relative to controls.

Unique molecular identifiers featured in each of the TCR beta cDNA libraries. TCRdb re-analysed the PCR reads in MiXCR, keeping a single row per CDR3 protein. The table includes about 770,000 distinct CDR3 sequences, 46% detected once. The source is a girl aged 5-17 years with multiple sclerosis. V and J are TRBV6-5 and TRBJ2-3, with D perhaps TRBD1 or TRBD2 (5 bases each). Sample: blood. The CDR3 loop reads CASSLKGSADTQYF. CDR3 nucleotide sequence: TGTGCCAGCAGCCTCAAGGGGAGTGCAGATACGCAGTATTTT.